The 14 T cell receptor beta chains below were found in one sample sequenced in a study of post-analysis software for immune sequencing data. Study-wide results and limits: With TRBV5-6, TRBV5-1 and TRBV20-1 included, a handful of TRBV segments were more frequent in patients than in controls.

Included in the TCR beta cDNA libraries were unique molecular identifiers. Each CDR3 protein gets one entry after TCRdb re-called the PCR reads with MiXCR. The data show about 460,000 distinct CDR3 sequences, 45% seen once. For these TCRs, the target antigens are not known. The sequenced material came from blood. The receptors shown here come from a girl aged 5-17 years with multiple sclerosis.

This rearrangement joins TRBV2 to TRBJ2-7, with D possibly matching TRBD2 (5 bases). CDR3 size: 14 residues. V was cut by 4 bases and J by 6 bases, with 16 bases left in between. Germline V CDR1 and CDR2: SNHLY, FYNNEI. The CDR3: CASSGTQRRGEQYF. DNA of the CDR3: TGTGCCAGCAGTGGGACTCAACGACGGGGCGAGCAGTACTTC.

The chain links TRBV28 to TRBJ2-7; tentative D call: TRBD2 (6 bases). Germline V gene sequence: CDR1 MDHEN, CDR2 SYDVKM. The CDR3 extends over 12 amino acids. Deletions cut 8 bases from V and 5 bases from J, with 13 bases between. The CDR3 nucleotides read TGTGCCAGCGGGTGGGGGGTCCACGAGCAGTACTTC. It is translated as CASGWGVHEQYF.

This rearrangement joins TRBV20-1 to TRBJ2-3; D tentatively fits TRBD1 or TRBD2 (5 bases each). The germline V and J ends were trimmed by 2 bases and 1 base, with 13 bases remaining between them. The germline V gene encodes CDR1 DFQATT and CDR2 SNEGSKA (reference sequence). The CDR3 is 15 amino acids. The CDR3 loop reads CSARLPGRGTDTQYF. CDR3 nucleotide sequence: TGCAGTGCTAGATTACCGGGACGGGGCACAGATACGCAGTATTTT.

The rearrangement joins TRBV3-1 to TRBJ2-3, with a weak D call TRBD2 (6 bases). The CDR3 is 17 residues long. V was trimmed by 4 bases and J by 6 bases, leaving 23 bases between them. The germline V gene has CDR1 LGHDT and CDR2 YNNKEL (reference sequence). CDR3 protein: CASSPRGSAGKADTQYF. CDR3 DNA sequence: TGTGCCAGCAGCCCCAGAGGGAGCGCGGGGAAAGCGGATACGCAGTATTTT.

Remarks on this clonotype: One junction end does not reproduce the germline sequence, and a read error may be involved. The rearrangement joins TRBV5-1 to TRBJ1-1; D is undetermined. Germline CDR1 and CDR2: SGHRS and YFSETQ. This CDR3 contains 14 residues. CDR3 bases: TGCGCCGGCAGCTTGGCGCTCGTGAACACTGAAGCTTTCTTT. The encoded protein is CAGSLALVNTEAFF.

To note about this clonotype: One end of the junction does not line up with germline, which may come from a read error. The chain links TRBV9 to TRBJ2-1; 9 bases map to TRBD2. This CDR3 comprises 16 residues. Germline CDR1 and CDR2: SGDLS and YYNGEE. The CDR3 DNA follows: TGTGTCAGCAGCGTAGAAGGCGGGAGGGGTTACAATGAGCAGTTCTTC. This sequence encodes CVSSVEGGRGYNEQFF. The full variable domain, rest sourced from reference TRBV9 and TRBJ2-1, is DSGVTQTPKHLITATGQRVTLRCSPRSGDLSVYWYQQSLDQGLQFLIQYYNGEERAKGNILERFSAQQFPDLHSELNLSSLELGDSALYFCVSSVEGGRGYNEQFFGPGTRLTVL.

Comment on this clonotype: At one of its ends the junction is not consistent with the germline gene, which may arise from a read error. The rearrangement links TRBV3-1 to TRBJ1-5; 7 bases align to TRBD1. Germline CDR1 is LGHDT and CDR2 is YNNKEL (reference sequence). This CDR3 has 14 amino acids. The CDR3 DNA follows: TGCGCCAGCAGCCGGGACAGTACCAACCAGCCCCAGCATTTT. This gives the protein CASSRDSTNQPQHF.

The chain uses TRBV3-1 and TRBJ1-2; TRBD1 matches 7 bases. The V and J ends lost 4 bases and 4 bases, in that order; junction bases with no gene match: 12. This CDR3 has 16 residues. Germline CDR1 reads LGHDT; CDR2 reads YNNKEL (reference sequence). In DNA form, the CDR3 reads TGTGCCAGCAGCCGGGGACAGTCCTGGGATGTCTATGGCTACACCTTC. It translates to CASSRGQSWDVYGYTF.

The chain combines TRBV30 with TRBJ2-6, with no clear D. The germline CDR1 and CDR2 sequences are GTSNPN and SVGIG (reference sequence). Trimming took off 0 bases at V and 0 bases at J, with 9 bases between the two ends. The CDR3 extends over 16 amino acids. The CDR3 bases are TGTGCCTGGAGTGTTTTTCGCCGCTCTGGGGCCAACGTCCTGACTTTC. It codes for CAWSVFRRSGANVLTF.

J is TRBJ2-1 and V is TRBV12-3 or TRBV12-4, with 14 bases lining up with TRBD2. V trimming: 1 base; J trimming: 8 bases; junction bases outside the gene matches: 7. The CDR3 contains 17 residues. In DNA, the CDR3 is TGTGCCAGCAGTTTAGGAATGGGACTAGCGGGAGTGTATGAGCAGTTCTTC. Residues: CASSLGMGLAGVYEQFF.

The J gene is TRBJ1-6, the V gene TRBV7-2; D gene ambiguous. The V gene's germline CDR1 is SGHTA and CDR2 FQGNSA. Trimming left V 5 bases short and J 7 bases short, with 9 bases between. The CDR3 consists of 13 residues. The CDR3 loop reads CASSRVVNSPLHF. CDR3 in DNA: TGTGCCAGCAGCCGGGTGGTCAATTCACCCCTCCACTTT. The variable domain in full, completed from reference TRBV7-2 and TRBJ1-6, reads GAGVSQSPSNKVTEKGKDVELRCDPISGHTALYWYRQSLGQGLEFLIYFQGNSAPDKSGLPSDRFSAERTGGSVSTLTIQRTQQEDSAVYLCASSRVVNSPLHFGNGTRLTVT.

Concerning this clonotype itself: Germline is not matched at one junction end, which may reflect a read error. This sequence joins TRBV7-2 and TRBJ1-5; D is uncertain. The CDR3 runs to 15 residues. The germline gives CDR1 SGHTA, CDR2 FQGNSA. CDR3 DNA: TGTGCCAGCAGCTTAGAGCCCGATCGCAATCAGCTCCAGCATTTT. It yields the protein CASSLEPDRNQLQHF.

The chain recombines TRBV28 with TRBJ2-7, with 9 bases lining up with TRBD2. CDR3 size: 12 residues. V lost 9 bases to trimming and J lost 3 bases; unmatched junction nucleotides: 3. Germline loops: CDR1 MDHEN, CDR2 SYDVKM. Here the CDR3 DNA reads TGTGCCAGTTCGACTAGCGGCTACGAGCAGTACTTC. Translating gives CASSTSGYEQYF.

The rearrangement joins TRBV5-1 to TRBJ2-3; 9 bases fit TRBD2. Germline CDR1 reads SGHRS; CDR2 reads YFSETQ. Trimming cost V 0 bases and J 6 bases; bases outside gene matches: 8. The CDR3 sequence is 16 residues long. CDR3 bases: TGCGCCAGCAGCTTGGATATTAGCGGGAGTGTCGATACGCAGTATTTT. As protein: CASSLDISGSVDTQYF.